The rows below give T cell receptor beta chains drawn from one sample of a study of cytotoxic CD8 clonotypes in ibrutinib-treated CLL. Profiled with immunoSEQ multiplex PCR; TCRdb holds only in-frame clones, not every one. Of some 130,000 clones detected, about 70% appear once; the ten largest clones hold around 4.9%. The material was PBMCs, obtained after 24 months of ibrutinib treatment. The source of these receptors is a human donor with chronic lymphocytic leukemia. Each CDR3 is given with its conserved first and last residue. The order of the fields is CDR3 DNA, CDR3 protein, D gene, J gene, V gene. A D gene is named only where the DNA matches it firmly.

CDR3nt: TGTGCCAGCAGCGTAGACAGCAATAGCAATCAGCCCCAGCATTTT
CDR3aa: CASSVDSNSNQPQHF
d_gene: -
j_gene: TRBJ1-5
v_gene: TRBV9

CDR3nt: TGTGCCAGCAGTCCCCGGGGGGCGGGGAACACTGAAGCTTTCTTT
CDR3aa: CASSPRGAGNTEAFF
d_gene: -
j_gene: TRBJ1-1
v_gene: TRBV6-5

CDR3nt: TGTGCCAGCAGTTACCCCCCACAGGCTTTCTTT
CDR3aa: CASSYPPQAFF
d_gene: -
j_gene: TRBJ1-1
v_gene: TRBV5-6

CDR3nt: TGTGCCAGCAGCCGCGGACGGGGTGAAAAACTGTTTTTT
CDR3aa: CASSRGRGEKLFF
d_gene: -
j_gene: TRBJ1-4
v_gene: TRBV5-6

CDR3nt: TGTGCCAGCAGTTACTCGATGGGCCTCTCCTACGAGCAGTACTTC
CDR3aa: CASSYSMGLSYEQYF
d_gene: -
j_gene: TRBJ2-7
v_gene: TRBV6-5

CDR3nt: TGTGCCAGCAGCTTAGGAGCGGGAGTGTACAATGAGCAGTTCTTC
CDR3aa: CASSLGAGVYNEQFF
d_gene: TRBD2
j_gene: TRBJ2-1
v_gene: TRBV13

CDR3nt: TGTGCCAGCAGGCCCGGACCCGTGGGGTACGAGCAGTACTTC
CDR3aa: CASRPGPVGYEQYF
d_gene: -
j_gene: TRBJ2-7
v_gene: TRBV6-1

CDR3nt: TGTGCCAGTACCAAAGGGCCTTACCAAGAGACCCAGTACTTC
CDR3aa: CASTKGPYQETQYF
d_gene: -
j_gene: TRBJ2-5
v_gene: TRBV19

CDR3nt: TGCGCCAGCAAGCCCGGGACTAGCGGCACAGATACGCAGTATTTT
CDR3aa: CASKPGTSGTDTQYF
d_gene: TRBD2
j_gene: TRBJ2-3
v_gene: TRBV5-1

CDR3nt: TGTGCCAGCAGTTATGGGACAGGCAATCAGCCCCAGCATTTT
CDR3aa: CASSYGTGNQPQHF
d_gene: TRBD1
j_gene: TRBJ1-5
v_gene: TRBV6-5

CDR3nt: TGTGCCAGCAGCCCGGGGGGATTGCGGAATCAGCCCCAGCATTTT
CDR3aa: CASSPGGLRNQPQHF
d_gene: -
j_gene: TRBJ1-5
v_gene: TRBV7-2

CDR3nt: TGTGCCAGCAGCACCCCCGGTCGGCGGGGGGTCAATTTT
CDR3aa: CASSTPGRRGVNF
d_gene: TRBD2
j_gene: TRBJ2-3
v_gene: TRBV7-2

CDR3nt: TGTGCCAGCAGTGACTCCGCCAGCGGGGGGGAGGGCAATGAGCAGTTCTTC
CDR3aa: CASSDSASGGEGNEQFF
d_gene: TRBD2
j_gene: TRBJ2-1
v_gene: TRBV6-4

CDR3nt: TGTGCCAGCAGCGTAGCGGCCTATCCGGGCAACACAGATACGCAGTATTTT
CDR3aa: CASSVAAYPGNTDTQYF
d_gene: -
j_gene: TRBJ2-3
v_gene: TRBV9

CDR3nt: TGTGCCTGGAGTGTATCCCACAGGCGGGAGACCCAGTACTTC
CDR3aa: CAWSVSHRRETQYF
d_gene: -
j_gene: TRBJ2-5
v_gene: TRBV30

CDR3nt: TGTGCCAGCTCACCACCGGACAGAAAGAGAAACATTCAGTACTTC
CDR3aa: CASSPPDRKRNIQYF
d_gene: -
j_gene: TRBJ2-4
v_gene: TRBV18

CDR3nt: TGTGCCAGCTCACCACCGGGACAGCCTGAAAAACTGTTTTTT
CDR3aa: CASSPPGQPEKLFF
d_gene: TRBD1
j_gene: TRBJ1-4
v_gene: TRBV18

CDR3nt: TGTGCCAGCAGCTTAGGGTCGACAGACTACACTGAAGCTTTCTTT
CDR3aa: CASSLGSTDYTEAFF
d_gene: -
j_gene: TRBJ1-1
v_gene: TRBV11-3

CDR3nt: TGTGCCAGCAGCTTCGTTGGGGCCAACGTCCTGACTTTC
CDR3aa: CASSFVGANVLTF
d_gene: -
j_gene: TRBJ2-6
v_gene: TRBV5-6

CDR3nt: TGTGCCAGCAGCGTAGGGCGGGAGCCTAGCACAGATACGCAGTATTTT
CDR3aa: CASSVGREPSTDTQYF
d_gene: TRBD2
j_gene: TRBJ2-3
v_gene: TRBV9

CDR3nt: TGTGCCAGTAGTGGTCCTGGACAGCGCTCTGGAAACACCATATATTTT
CDR3aa: CASSGPGQRSGNTIYF
d_gene: -
j_gene: TRBJ1-3
v_gene: TRBV19

CDR3nt: TGTGCCAGCAGTTACTCGAGATTGGAGCAGAAGCAGTACTTC
CDR3aa: CASSYSRLEQKQYF
d_gene: -
j_gene: TRBJ2-7
v_gene: TRBV6-5

CDR3nt: TGTGCCAGCAGCGTATCGAGCGGGGGGAACACCGGGGAGCTGTTTTTT
CDR3aa: CASSVSSGGNTGELFF
d_gene: TRBD2
j_gene: TRBJ2-2
v_gene: TRBV9

CDR3nt: TGTGCCAGCAGTTTACAGACAGGATACCAAGAGACCCAGTACTTC
CDR3aa: CASSLQTGYQETQYF
d_gene: -
j_gene: TRBJ2-5
v_gene: TRBV28

CDR3nt: TGTGCCAGCAGCTTGACCCCCGGGACTAGCGGGGGAGGCGAGCAGTTCTTC
CDR3aa: CASSLTPGTSGGGEQFF
d_gene: TRBD2
j_gene: TRBJ2-1
v_gene: TRBV7-3

CDR3nt: TGTGCCACTGGCGGAGCGGGTAATGAGCAGTTCTTC
CDR3aa: CATGGAGNEQFF
d_gene: -
j_gene: TRBJ2-1
v_gene: TRBV28